The T cell receptor (beta chain) under discussion was sequenced for a study of beta chain features in type 1 diabetes. V lost 5 bases and J lost 3; bases outside the gene matches: 18. The CDR3 is made up of 18 amino acids. Expressed TCRB transcripts were sequenced because the entire RNA isolate underwent reverse transcription. Using immunoSEQ multiplex PCR, the repertoire was profiled, and TCRdb retains in-frame clones only, with some absent. The sample holds around 450,000 clones; around 10% are singletons and the top ten take about 0.045%. V is TRBV23-1 and J is TRBJ2-7; 8 positions agree with TRBD1. TRBV23-1 is an open reading frame, and its role is uncertain. The sequence was obtained from a woman aged 18-35 years in good health. The sequenced sample was naive CD4+ T cells from blood. The CDR3 loop is CASSSGTGKLGPDYEQYF. As DNA, the CDR3 is TGCGCCAGCAGTTCCGGGACAGGCAAGTTGGGGCCCGACTACGAGCAGTACTTC.